These 15 T cell receptor beta chains originate from one sample sequenced in a study of response to subunit inactivated influenza vaccine. MiXCR, applied by TCRdb to the RT-PCR reads, yields one record per CDR3 protein. The table has hundreds of thousands of distinct CDR3 sequences, 18% seen once. The material sequenced was PBMCs from blood, taken 5 days after vaccination. These receptors were collected from a man aged 50-59 years who received an inactivated influenza vaccine.

This clonotype was counted a few times. J is TRBJ1-4 and V is TRBV5-5; no reliable D call. V gave up 4 bases and J gave up 3 bases, with 13 bases separating them. This CDR3 comprises 15 residues. Germline V lookup: CDR1 SGHKS, CDR2 YYEKEE (reference sequence). This CDR3 reads CASSPDGSPNEKLFF. DNA for the CDR3: TGTGCCAGCAGCCCGGACGGGTCGCCTAATGAAAAACTGTTTTTT.

The table lists this clonotype with a few counts. The chain links TRBV12-3 or TRBV12-4 to TRBJ1-2, with D hard to call. The length of the CDR3 is 13 residues. V lost 7 bases and J lost 5, with 14 bases in between. The CDR3 sequence: CASKFPTRYGYTF. The DNA for the CDR3 is TGTGCCAGCAAGTTCCCGACCCGTTATGGCTACACCTTC.

The chain is built from TRBV7-2 and TRBJ2-2; 7 positions match TRBD2. Germline CDR1 is SGHTA and CDR2 is FQGNSA. Trimming took 4 bases from V and 0 from J; bases not matched to a gene: 2. The CDR3 is made up of 15 amino acids. Written as DNA, the CDR3 is TGTGCCAGCAGCTGGAGCGGGGCGAACACCGGGGAGCTGTTTTTT. Residues: CASSWSGANTGELFF.

The chain recombines TRBV29-1 with TRBJ2-1, with TRBD1 matching over 7 bases. Trimming took 3 bases from V and 6 from J; bases not matched to a gene: 2. The CDR3 is 12 amino acids. Germline V gene lookup returns CDR1 SQVTM and CDR2 ANQGSEA. The CDR3 is CSVEDRSNEQFF. The CDR3 DNA reads as TGCAGCGTTGAGGACAGGTCCAATGAGCAGTTCTTC.

This clonotype was seen only a few times. V is TRBV6-1 and J is TRBJ2-1, with a tentative D call TRBD1 (6 bases). In germline, CDR1 is MNHNS, CDR2 SASEGT. The CDR3 is 15 residues long. The V gene lost 5 bases and the J gene lost 0 bases, with 11 bases spanning the gap. The CDR3 bases are TGTGCCAGCAGTCCGGGACACCCCTCCTACAATGAGCAGTTCTTC. It encodes CASSPGHPSYNEQFF.

The genes are TRBV7-2 and TRBJ2-5; 9 nucleotides match TRBD1. This CDR3 is built from 14 residues. Germline values: CDR1 SGHTA, CDR2 FQGNSA. V was clipped by 7 bases and J by 3 bases; unmatched bases: 6. The CDR3 DNA is TGTGCCAGCACATTACAGGGGGCGAAAGAGACCCAGTACTTC. It specifies CASTLQGAKETQYF.

In its sample, this clonotype was seen a few times. The chain couples TRBV12-3 or TRBV12-4 to TRBJ2-7, with a weak D call TRBD2 (6 bases). This CDR3 has 15 residues. V was pared by 1 base and J by 2 bases, with 12 bases between. The CDR3: CASSLGGGVPYEQYF. In nucleotides, the CDR3 is TGTGCCAGCAGTTTAGGGGGCGGGGTGCCCTACGAGCAGTACTTC.

This clonotype was seen a handful of times. The chain is built from TRBV12-3 or TRBV12-4 and TRBJ1-2, with a tentative D call TRBD1 (6 bases). The CDR3 has 15 residues. Trimming cost V 3 bases and J 4 bases, with 15 bases left between them. The CDR3 sequence: CASSFAPTGLYGYTF. DNA for the CDR3: TGTGCCAGCAGTTTTGCACCGACAGGCCTCTATGGCTACACCTTC.

This clonotype occurred many times. The chain carries TRBV4-3 and TRBJ1-2; D not certain. This CDR3 has 15 amino acids. CDR1 and CDR2 (germline): LGHNA, YSLEER. V was pared by 0 bases and J by 4 bases, with 12 bases between. The CDR3, as DNA: TGCGCCAGCAGCCAAGATTGGGAAGTCAGCTATGGCTACACCTTC. Translation gives CASSQDWEVSYGYTF.

Only a few counts were recorded for this clonotype. The J gene is TRBJ2-7, the V gene TRBV6-1, with 7 bases matching TRBD1. The CDR3 contains 14 residues. Trimming cost V 5 bases and J 3 bases; bases outside gene matches: 7. Germline-derived CDR1 and CDR2 are MNHNS and SASEGT. CDR3 protein: CASSQYRGDYEQYF. The CDR3 DNA is TGTGCCAGCAGTCAGTACAGGGGTGACTACGAGCAGTACTTC.

The table lists this clonotype with a few counts. The chain couples TRBV5-6 to TRBJ1-1; D not resolved. CDR1 is SGHDT and CDR2 is YYEEEE in the germline V gene. The CDR3 length is 15 residues. The V and J ends lost 1 base and 1 base respectively, with 11 bases between them. The DNA for the CDR3 is TGTGCCAGCAGCTTGTCTCCTCCGGAGAACACTGAAGCTTTCTTT. Translation gives CASSLSPPENTEAFF.

This clonotype has ten or more counts. V gene TRBV6-1 combines with J gene TRBJ2-2; TRBD1 is a possible D gene (6 bases). This CDR3 has 13 residues. Germline CDR1 MNHNS, CDR2 SASEGT. V lost 1 base, J lost 6 bases, and 6 bases lay in between. CDR3 sequence reads: CASSEDRAGELFF. The CDR3 coding sequence is TGTGCCAGCAGTGAAGACAGGGCCGGGGAGCTGTTTTTT.

The table lists this clonotype with a few counts. The DNA for the CDR3 is TGTGCCAGCAGCTCTAAAGGCGGCAGGCATCAGCCCCAGCATTTT. It translates to CASSSKGGRHQPQHF. The V gene is TRBV7-8, the J gene TRBJ1-5; D not certain. V lost 4 bases to trimming and J lost 5 bases, with 15 bases between them. In germline, CDR1 is SGHVS, CDR2 FQNEAQ. The CDR3 has 15 amino acids.

This clonotype was found a few times. The CDR3 spells CASSRTTGGRGETQYF. CDR3 DNA sequence: TGTGCCAGCAGCCGAACCACAGGGGGAAGGGGAGAGACCCAGTACTTC. This chain joins TRBV7-2 and TRBJ2-5, with TRBD1 matching 8 bases. The J segment lost 4 bases and the V segment lost 5 bases, leaving 12 bases of the junction unmatched. This CDR3 is built from 16 residues. CDR1 and CDR2 from the germline V gene are SGHTA and FQGNSA.

There are a few counts of this clonotype. This chain joins TRBV10-3 and TRBJ2-3; either TRBD1 or TRBD2 may supply D (5 bases each). From germline, CDR1 is ENHRY and CDR2 SYGVKD. The CDR3 consists of 15 residues. Trimming removed 6 bases from V and 0 bases from J, with 13 bases in between. The CDR3 sequence is CAISPGTASTDTQYF. CDR3 bases: TGTGCCATCAGCCCCGGGACGGCTAGCACAGATACGCAGTATTTT.